The 14 T cell receptor beta chains below were found in one sample sequenced in a study of blood T cell repertoires in COVID-19 (dated by TCRdb to the early 2020s). Library creation used the immunoSEQ multiplex PCR assay. TCRdb took over this immuneACCESS table, retaining in-frame rearrangements with V and J assigned. Such tables are incomplete; in checked studies, under half of the missing clones stem from an unresolved V gene, and the remainder is unexplained. Here the sample has approximately 200,000 clones; 70% to 90% occur a single time. 10% to 11% of the sample comes from the top ten. Material for sequencing was peripheral blood. These receptors were obtained from a human donor with active or convalescent COVID-19. The donor label of this sample is uncertain.

A word on this clone: A junction end diverges from the germline sequence, so it may reflect a read error. J is TRBJ2-3 and V is TRBV7-7; 7 bases align to TRBD2. CDR1 and CDR2 from the germline V gene are SSHAT and FNYEAQ (reference sequence). CDR3 length: 15 amino acids. The CDR3 nucleotides are TGTGCTAGCAGCTCAAGCGGGACTTTCCCAGATACGCAGTATTTT. Protein product: CASSSSGTFPDTQYF.

This clone was seen more than once but under ten times. The chain carries TRBV13 and TRBJ2-3, with D possibly TRBD2 on 6 matching bases. Germline assignment: CDR1 PRHDT and CDR2 FYEKMQ (reference sequence). Trimming removed 7 bases at V and 2 bases at J, with 13 bases between. The CDR3 extends over 14 amino acids. The CDR3 region is CASKPWTTTDTQYF. CDR3 nucleotides: TGTGCCAGCAAACCCTGGACTACCACAGATACGCAGTATTTT.

V usage is TRBV11-3 and J usage is TRBJ2-1; 12 nucleotides align to TRBD2. CDR3 length: 19 amino acids. Germline CDR1 and CDR2: SGHNT and YENEEA. V trimming: 6 bases; J trimming: 0 bases; junction bases outside the gene matches: 12. CDR3 region: CASRERLAGDNSSYNEQFF. CDR3 DNA sequence: TGTGCCAGCAGGGAGAGACTAGCGGGGGACAATAGCTCCTACAATGAGCAGTTCTTC.

This clone was detected only once. The J gene is TRBJ1-2, the V gene TRBV10-3; D gene unclear. The CDR3 has 13 amino acids. From germline, CDR1 is ENHRY and CDR2 SYGVKD. Trimming shortened V by 7 bases and J by 1 base, and 10 bases separated the two germline ends. CDR3 amino acids: CAIKPAGNYGYTF. The CDR3, as DNA: TGTGCCATCAAACCCGCGGGTAACTATGGCTACACCTTC.

The genes are TRBV7-9 and TRBJ1-4, with TRBD1 as a possible D gene (5 bases). The CDR3 has 15 amino acids. V was pared by 4 bases and J by 4 bases, with 13 bases between. The germline gives CDR1 SEHNR, CDR2 FQNEAQ (reference sequence). The CDR3 region has the DNA TGTGCCAGCAGCTCGTCGGGGGATTATAATGAAAAACTGTTTTTT. The encoded protein is CASSSSGDYNEKLFF.

The chain recombines TRBV19 with TRBJ2-5; TRBD2 aligns across 9 bases. V shed 5 bases and J 5 bases; nucleotides not matched to a gene: 6. CDR3 length: 14 amino acids. Germline CDR1 LNHDA, CDR2 SQIVND (reference sequence). The CDR3 nucleotides are TGTGCCAGTAGTCGGGCGGGGGGGCTGGAGACCCAGTACTTC. Translating it yields CASSRAGGLETQYF.

This chain links TRBV5-4 with TRBJ2-7; 10 nucleotides agree with TRBD1. The CDR3 is 14 amino acids. V shed 2 bases, J shed 5 bases, and the junction held 4 bases outside the gene matches. Germline-derived CDR1 and CDR2 are SGHNT and YYREEE (reference sequence). The CDR3 here is CASSLWTGGNEQYF. The CDR3 DNA reads TGTGCCAGCAGCTTATGGACAGGGGGGAACGAGCAGTACTTC.

The genes are TRBV30 and TRBJ1-1; D perhaps matches TRBD1 (6 bases). The germline CDR1 and CDR2 sequences are GTSNPN and SVGIG (reference sequence). V was cut by 3 bases and J by 0 bases, with 8 bases left in between. The length of the CDR3 is 13 residues. The CDR3 is CAWRTGLNTEAFF. The CDR3 coding sequence is TGTGCCTGGAGAACAGGGCTGAACACTGAAGCTTTCTTT.

This sequence joins TRBV19 and TRBJ1-2, with D maybe TRBD1 (6 bases). Germline lookup yields CDR1 LNHDA and CDR2 SQIVND (reference sequence). Trimming cost V 3 bases and J 5 bases, with 10 bases left between them. The CDR3 is 13 amino acids. Here the CDR3 DNA reads TGTGCCAGTAGTATCCGGCAGGGGTATGGCTACACCTTC. Translated, it gives CASSIRQGYGYTF.

This clone was seen just once. The rearrangement links TRBV19 to TRBJ2-6; 9 bases are shared with TRBD2. Per the germline V gene, CDR1 is LNHDA and CDR2 is SQIVND (reference sequence). Trimming cost V 3 bases and J 0 bases; bases outside gene matches: 6. The CDR3 is made up of 18 amino acids. CDR3 sequence: CASSMGAGGISGANVLTF. The CDR3 nucleotides are TGTGCCAGTAGTATGGGAGCGGGAGGCATCTCTGGGGCCAACGTCCTGACTTTC.

The chain has TRBV7-9 and TRBJ2-5; no clear D gene. Germline loops: CDR1 SEHNR, CDR2 FQNEAQ (reference sequence). This CDR3 has 14 amino acids. V shed 6 bases and J shed 4 bases, with 15 bases lying between them. The CDR3 here is CASSYPGPGETQYF. CDR3 nucleotide sequence: TGTGCCAGCAGTTACCCTGGCCCGGGAGAGACCCAGTACTTC.

This rearrangement joins TRBV10-3 to TRBJ2-7; the match to TRBD2 covers 10 bases. The CDR3 is 14 amino acids. Losses at the gene ends were 4 bases for V and 7 bases for J; bases not matched to a gene: 7. Germline V gene lookup returns CDR1 ENHRY and CDR2 SYGVKD. The CDR3: CAISGAGGPREQYF. The CDR3 DNA reads TGTGCCATCAGTGGAGCGGGAGGGCCTCGTGAGCAGTACTTC.

This clone appeared a few times. The chain couples TRBV3-1 (or the pseudogene TRBV3-2) to TRBJ1-2; possible D gene TRBD1, 6 bases. V was cut by 3 bases and J by 8 bases, with 16 bases left in between. This CDR3 comprises 14 residues. Germline lookup yields CDR1 LGHDT and CDR2 YNNKEL (reference sequence). The CDR3 sequence is CASSHVARGNGYTF. CDR3 nucleotides: TGTGCCAGCAGCCATGTGGCCAGGGGCAACGGCTACACCTTC.

The genes are TRBV5-1 and TRBJ2-5, with a possible D match to TRBD1 (6 bases). The CDR3 runs to 14 residues. V lost 0 bases, J lost 1 base, and 7 bases lay in between. Germline V lookup: CDR1 SGHRS, CDR2 YFSETQ. CDR3 in DNA: TGCGCCAGCAGCTTGGGGACAGTCCAAGAGACCCAGTACTTC. Amino acid sequence: CASSLGTVQETQYF.